Listed below are T cell receptor beta chains from one sample, sequenced in a study of T cell repertoires in cytomegalovirus infection. Via MiXCR, TCRdb re-called the reads, giving one row per CDR3 protein. The sample yields around 900,000 distinct CDR3 sequences, around 30% seen once. These receptors' antigens are unknown. Material: cultured CD8+ T cells from PBMCs, obtained from culture after CMV antigen stimulation. All receptors come from a human donor in good health (CMV status not recorded). Some clones in this sample may be carry-over from other donors' samples. Each CDR3 is given with its conserved first and last residue.

v_gene	j_gene	CDR3aa
TRBV24-1	TRBJ1-2	CATSDPRNGYTF
TRBV7-9	TRBJ2-2	CARFGGTGELFF
TRBV7-6	TRBJ2-1	CASSLGSGGGAVYNEQFF
TRBV4-3	TRBJ2-1	CASSQEGAGLAGDEQFF
TRBV29-1	TRBJ1-2	CSVPGQGFYYGYTF
TRBV11-3	TRBJ2-1	CASSPRLGTGAYNEQFF
TRBV14	TRBJ2-1	CASRPRQGDNEQFF
TRBV6-1	TRBJ2-1	CASSANSGGALDEQFF
TRBV15	TRBJ1-2	CATSSPGQNYGYTF
TRBV7-9	TRBJ2-1	CASSLARTAYNEQFF
TRBV28	TRBJ1-3	CASSFWGNLGNTIYF
TRBV12-3/TRBV12-4	TRBJ1-5	CASSVDRGVSSNQPQHF
TRBV5-5	TRBJ1-3	CASSGRTSSGNTIYF
TRBV6-8	TRBJ1-1	CANSYNWGPDTEAFF
TRBV6-1	TRBJ1-1	CASSYWRQRATEAFF
TRBV12-3/TRBV12-4	TRBJ1-2	CASSQFRDRVRYGYTF
TRBV6-5	TRBJ2-7	CASSYLGRFGNEQYF
TRBV12-3/TRBV12-4	TRBJ2-1	CASSDGLAGGLGGEQFF
TRBV7-9	TRBJ2-3	CASSPRTDPTDTQYF
TRBV5-6	TRBJ1-1	CASSLNRYLNTEAFF
TRBV7-8	TRBJ2-1	CASSLAGGPWNEQFF
TRBV4-2	TRBJ1-2	CASSQDGGQHLNYGYTF
TRBV7-6	TRBJ2-7	CASSSGQGDLYEQYF
TRBV7-9	TRBJ2-7	CASSLGQGTSYEQYF
TRBV12-3/TRBV12-4	TRBJ1-6	CASSSGPYNTPLHF
TRBV6-8	TRBJ2-7	CASRKAGFPYEQYF
TRBV7-9	TRBJ1-1	CASSLEDRHEAFF
TRBV6-1	TRBJ1-2	CAGSSDSNYGYTF
TRBV6-2/TRBV6-3	TRBJ2-2	CASSYLAGENTGELFF
TRBV11-3	TRBJ2-1	CASSIGLAGQQFF
TRBV28	TRBJ1-4	CASSPRTGGIDYEKLFF
TRBV19	TRBJ1-1	CASSIRVGSGTEAFF
TRBV5-5	TRBJ2-2	CASSFPVGVNTGELFF
TRBV9	TRBJ2-3	CASSPLSLAESTDTQYF
TRBV7-2	TRBJ1-2	CASSLPSKDYTF
TRBV2	TRBJ2-3	CASKRGSERGGPYLLTDTQYF
TRBV2	TRBJ2-7	CAISGSQGHYEQYF
TRBV2	TRBJ2-3	CASSERDTTSTDTQYF
TRBV27	TRBJ1-2	CASSPRRGDYTF
TRBV28	TRBJ2-1	CASSFGRFGNEQFF
TRBV19	TRBJ1-4	CASTLAPHSDLFF
TRBV7-8	TRBJ1-2	CASSLDYGYTF
TRBV12-3/TRBV12-4	TRBJ2-5	CASSWTSGGEETQYF
TRBV12-3/TRBV12-4	TRBJ1-5	CASSPRQGFQPQHF
TRBV4-1	TRBJ1-2	CASSQDARGWDGYTF
TRBV7-8	TRBJ2-3	CASSLGTGRGSTDTQYF
TRBV12-5	TRBJ1-1	CASGLVPTRMNTEAFF
TRBV6-5	TRBJ2-2	CASSRTSDRGNTGELFF
TRBV29-1	TRBJ1-1	CSVDLPGLNTEAFF
TRBV20-1	TRBJ1-5	CSATGGVRNQPQHF
TRBV18	TRBJ1-1	CASSPIEEGDTEAFF
TRBV5-8	TRBJ2-5	CASSTQGEETQYF
TRBV4-1	TRBJ2-3	CASSQDQETDTQYF
TRBV2	TRBJ2-7	CASSESKRVVGYEQYF
TRBV5-4	TRBJ1-1	CASSRGLEDTEAFF
TRBV6-2/TRBV6-3	TRBJ1-5	CASSSLGQWLGNQPQHF
TRBV27	TRBJ1-2	CASSTTAEPNYGYTF
TRBV11-2	TRBJ1-5	CASSLGPRVVVQRQHF
TRBV18	TRBJ2-6	CASSRTDRAAGANVLTF
TRBV5-8	TRBJ2-1	CASSSILAGGPYNEQFF